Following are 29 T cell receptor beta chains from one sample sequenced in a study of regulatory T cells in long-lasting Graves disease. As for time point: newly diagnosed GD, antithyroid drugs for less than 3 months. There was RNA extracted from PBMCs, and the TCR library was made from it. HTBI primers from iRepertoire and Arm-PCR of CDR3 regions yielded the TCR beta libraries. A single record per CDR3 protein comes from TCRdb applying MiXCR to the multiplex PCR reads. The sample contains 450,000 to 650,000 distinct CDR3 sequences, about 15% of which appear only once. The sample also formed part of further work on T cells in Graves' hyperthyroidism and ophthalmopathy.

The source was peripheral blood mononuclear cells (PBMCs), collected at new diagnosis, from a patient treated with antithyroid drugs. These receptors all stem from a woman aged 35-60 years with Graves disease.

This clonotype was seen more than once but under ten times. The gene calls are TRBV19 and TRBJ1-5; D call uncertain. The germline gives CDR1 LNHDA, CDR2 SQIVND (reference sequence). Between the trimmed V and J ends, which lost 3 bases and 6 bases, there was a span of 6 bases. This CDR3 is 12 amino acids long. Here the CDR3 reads CASSIPAQPQHF. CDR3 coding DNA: TGTGCCAGTAGTATCCCAGCTCAGCCCCAGCATTTT.

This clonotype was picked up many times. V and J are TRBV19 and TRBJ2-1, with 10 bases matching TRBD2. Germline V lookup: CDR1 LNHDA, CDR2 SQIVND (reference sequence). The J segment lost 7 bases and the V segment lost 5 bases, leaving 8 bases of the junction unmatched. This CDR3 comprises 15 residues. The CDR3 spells CASSQPGLAMNEQFF. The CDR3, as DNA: TGTGCCAGTAGTCAACCGGGACTAGCGATGAATGAGCAGTTCTTC.

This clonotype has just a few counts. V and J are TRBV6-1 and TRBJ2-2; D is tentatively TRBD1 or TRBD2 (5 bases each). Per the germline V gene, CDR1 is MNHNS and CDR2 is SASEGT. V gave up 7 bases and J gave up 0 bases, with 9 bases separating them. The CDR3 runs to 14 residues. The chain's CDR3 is CASTGASNTGELFF. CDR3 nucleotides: TGTGCCAGCACCGGGGCCTCGAACACCGGGGAGCTGTTTTTT.

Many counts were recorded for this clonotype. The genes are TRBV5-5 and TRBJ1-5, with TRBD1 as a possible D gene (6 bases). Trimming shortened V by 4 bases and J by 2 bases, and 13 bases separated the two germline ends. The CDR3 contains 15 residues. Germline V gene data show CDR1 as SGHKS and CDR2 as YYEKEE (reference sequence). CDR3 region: CASSPEGVGNQPQHF. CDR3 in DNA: TGTGCCAGCAGCCCGGAGGGGGTTGGCAATCAGCCCCAGCATTTT.

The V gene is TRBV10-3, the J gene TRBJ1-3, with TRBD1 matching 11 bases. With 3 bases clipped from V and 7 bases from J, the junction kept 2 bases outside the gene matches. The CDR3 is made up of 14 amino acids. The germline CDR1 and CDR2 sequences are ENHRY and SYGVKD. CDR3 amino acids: CAISDRDRGNTIYF. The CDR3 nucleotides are TGTGCCATCAGTGATCGGGACAGGGGGAACACCATATATTTT.

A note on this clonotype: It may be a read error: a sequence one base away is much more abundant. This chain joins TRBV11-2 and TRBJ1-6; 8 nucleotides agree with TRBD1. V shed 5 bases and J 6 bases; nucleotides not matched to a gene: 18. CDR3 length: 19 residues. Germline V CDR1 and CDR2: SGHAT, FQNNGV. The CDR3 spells CASSLVPGQVGAFNSPLHF. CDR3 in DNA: TGTGCCAGCAGCCTAGTCCCGGGACAGGTCGGGGCCTTTAATTCACCCCTCCACTTT. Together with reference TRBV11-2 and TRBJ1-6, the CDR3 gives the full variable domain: EAGVAQSPRYKIIEKRQSVAFWCNPISGHATLYWYQQILGQGPKLLIQFQNNGVVDDSQLPKDRFSAERLKGVDSTLKIQPAKLEDSAVYLCASSLVPGQVGAFNSPLHFGNGTRLTVT.

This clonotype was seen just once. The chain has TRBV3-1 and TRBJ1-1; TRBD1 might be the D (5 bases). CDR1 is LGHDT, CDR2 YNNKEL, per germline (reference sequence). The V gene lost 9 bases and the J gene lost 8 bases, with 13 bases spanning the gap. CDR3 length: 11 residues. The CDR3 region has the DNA TGTGCCAGTGACAGCGCTGGGGAAGCTTTCTTT. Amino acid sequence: CASDSAGEAFF. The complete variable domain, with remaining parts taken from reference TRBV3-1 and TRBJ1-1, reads DTAVSQTPKYLVTQMGNDKSIKCEQNLGHDTMYWYKQDSKKFLKIMFSYNNKELIINETVPNRFSPKSPDKAHLNLHINSLELGDSAVYFCASDSAGEAFFGQGTRLTVV.

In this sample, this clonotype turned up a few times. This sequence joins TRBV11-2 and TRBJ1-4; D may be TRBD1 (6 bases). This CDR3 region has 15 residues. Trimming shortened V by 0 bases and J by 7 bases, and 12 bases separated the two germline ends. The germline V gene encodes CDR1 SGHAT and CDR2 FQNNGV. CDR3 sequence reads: CASSLETGLSEKLFF. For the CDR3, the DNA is TGTGCCAGCAGCTTAGAAACAGGGCTCTCTGAAAAACTGTTTTTT.

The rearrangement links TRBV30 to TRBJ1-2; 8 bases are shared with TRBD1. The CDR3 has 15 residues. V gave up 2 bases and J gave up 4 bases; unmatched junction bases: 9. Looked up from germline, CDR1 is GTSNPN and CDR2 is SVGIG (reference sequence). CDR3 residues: CAWSPRDRLLYGYTF. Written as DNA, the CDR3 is TGTGCCTGGAGTCCCCGGGACAGGCTCCTCTATGGCTACACCTTC.

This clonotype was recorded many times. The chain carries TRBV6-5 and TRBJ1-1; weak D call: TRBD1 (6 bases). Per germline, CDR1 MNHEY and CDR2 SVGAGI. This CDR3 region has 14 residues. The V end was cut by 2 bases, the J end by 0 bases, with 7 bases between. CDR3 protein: CASSYGQMNTEAFF. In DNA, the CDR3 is TGTGCCAGCAGTTACGGACAGATGAACACTGAAGCTTTCTTT.

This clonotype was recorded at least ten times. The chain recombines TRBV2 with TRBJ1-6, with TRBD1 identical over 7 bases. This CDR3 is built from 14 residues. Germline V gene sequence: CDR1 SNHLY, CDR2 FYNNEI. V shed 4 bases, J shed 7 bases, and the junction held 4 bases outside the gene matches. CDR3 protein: CASSGTGGNSPLHF. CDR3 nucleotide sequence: TGTGCCAGCAGTGGGACAGGAGGCAATTCACCCCTCCACTTT.

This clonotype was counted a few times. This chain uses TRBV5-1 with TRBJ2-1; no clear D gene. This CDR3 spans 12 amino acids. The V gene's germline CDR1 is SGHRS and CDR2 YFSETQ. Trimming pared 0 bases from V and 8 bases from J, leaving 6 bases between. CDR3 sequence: CASSLERYEQFF. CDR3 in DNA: TGCGCCAGCAGCTTGGAAAGATATGAGCAGTTCTTC.

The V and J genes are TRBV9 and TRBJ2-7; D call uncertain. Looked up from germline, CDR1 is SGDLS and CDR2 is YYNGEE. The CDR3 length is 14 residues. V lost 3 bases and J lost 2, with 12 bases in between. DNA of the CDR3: TGTGCCAGCAGCGGAAGAGGACCGACCTACGAGCAGTACTTC. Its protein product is CASSGRGPTYEQYF.

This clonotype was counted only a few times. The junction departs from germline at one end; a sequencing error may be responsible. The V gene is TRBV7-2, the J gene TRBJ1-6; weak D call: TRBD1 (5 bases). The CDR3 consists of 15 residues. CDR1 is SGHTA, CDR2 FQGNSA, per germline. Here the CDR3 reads CAGSVSGTNNSPLHF. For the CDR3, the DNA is TGTGCCGGCAGCGTCAGCGGGACTAATAATTCACCCCTCCACTTT.

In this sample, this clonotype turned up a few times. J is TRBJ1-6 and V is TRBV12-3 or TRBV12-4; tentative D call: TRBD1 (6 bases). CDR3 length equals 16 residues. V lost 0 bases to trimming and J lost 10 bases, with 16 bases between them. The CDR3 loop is CASSLALGQGRSPLHF. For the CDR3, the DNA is TGTGCCAGCAGTTTAGCGCTCGGGCAGGGGAGGTCACCCCTCCACTTT.

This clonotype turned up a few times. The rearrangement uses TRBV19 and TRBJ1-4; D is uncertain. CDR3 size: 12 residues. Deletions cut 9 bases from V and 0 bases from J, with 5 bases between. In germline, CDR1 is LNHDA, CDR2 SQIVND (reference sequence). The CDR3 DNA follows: TGTGCCAGCAAAGCAACTAATGAAAAACTGTTTTTT. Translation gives CASKATNEKLFF.

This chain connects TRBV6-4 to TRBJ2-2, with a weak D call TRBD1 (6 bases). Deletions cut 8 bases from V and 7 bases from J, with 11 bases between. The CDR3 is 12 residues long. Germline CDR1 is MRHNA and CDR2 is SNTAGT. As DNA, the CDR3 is TGTGCCAGCGAAGGACAGTTCGGGGAGCTGTTTTTT. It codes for CASEGQFGELFF.

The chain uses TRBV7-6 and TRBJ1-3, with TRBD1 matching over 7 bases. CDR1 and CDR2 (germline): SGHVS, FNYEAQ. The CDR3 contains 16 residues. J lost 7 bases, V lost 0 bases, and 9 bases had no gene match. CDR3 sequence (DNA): TGTGCCAGCAGCTTAGCGCCCGGGGAGGACAGGAACACCATATATTTT. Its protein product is CASSLAPGEDRNTIYF.

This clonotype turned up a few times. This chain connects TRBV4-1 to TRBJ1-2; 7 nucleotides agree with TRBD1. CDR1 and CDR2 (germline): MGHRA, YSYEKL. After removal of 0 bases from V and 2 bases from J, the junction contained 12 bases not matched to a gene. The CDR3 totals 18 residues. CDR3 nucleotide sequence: TGCGCCAGCAGCCAAGAACTCTCCCTACAGGGGCGGAACTATGGCTACACCTTC. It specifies CASSQELSLQGRNYGYTF.

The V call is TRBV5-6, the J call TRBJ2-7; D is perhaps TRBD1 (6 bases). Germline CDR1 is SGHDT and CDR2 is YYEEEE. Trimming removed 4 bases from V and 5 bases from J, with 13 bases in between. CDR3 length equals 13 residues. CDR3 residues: CASSLTTGNEQYF. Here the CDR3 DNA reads TGTGCCAGCAGCCTAACCACAGGGAACGAGCAGTACTTC.

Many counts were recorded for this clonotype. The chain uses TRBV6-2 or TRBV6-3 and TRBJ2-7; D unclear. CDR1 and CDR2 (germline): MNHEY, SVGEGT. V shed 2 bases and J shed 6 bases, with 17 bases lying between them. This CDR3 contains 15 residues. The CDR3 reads CASSYSDVALGEQYF. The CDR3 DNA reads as TGTGCCAGCAGTTACAGTGACGTGGCCCTAGGCGAGCAGTACTTC.

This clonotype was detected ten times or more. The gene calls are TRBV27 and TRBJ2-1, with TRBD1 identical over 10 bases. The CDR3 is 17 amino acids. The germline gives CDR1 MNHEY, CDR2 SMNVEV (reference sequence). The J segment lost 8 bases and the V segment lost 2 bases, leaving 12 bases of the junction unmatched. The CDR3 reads CASSLPPPGQGPHEQFF. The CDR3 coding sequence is TGTGCCAGCAGTTTACCCCCACCGGGACAGGGGCCTCATGAGCAGTTCTTC.

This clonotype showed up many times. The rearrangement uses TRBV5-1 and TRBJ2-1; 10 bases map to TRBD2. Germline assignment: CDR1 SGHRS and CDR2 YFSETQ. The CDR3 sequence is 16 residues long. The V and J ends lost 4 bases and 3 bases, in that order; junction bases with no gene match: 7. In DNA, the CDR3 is TGCGCCAGCAGCCGTACTAGCGGGGATTACTACAATGAGCAGTTCTTC. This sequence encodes CASSRTSGDYYNEQFF.

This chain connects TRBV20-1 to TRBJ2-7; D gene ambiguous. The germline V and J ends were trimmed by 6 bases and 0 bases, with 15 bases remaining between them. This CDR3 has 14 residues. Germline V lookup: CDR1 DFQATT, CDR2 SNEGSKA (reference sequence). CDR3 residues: CSAKLTLSSYEQYF. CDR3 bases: TGCAGTGCCAAGCTAACCCTGAGCTCCTACGAGCAGTACTTC.

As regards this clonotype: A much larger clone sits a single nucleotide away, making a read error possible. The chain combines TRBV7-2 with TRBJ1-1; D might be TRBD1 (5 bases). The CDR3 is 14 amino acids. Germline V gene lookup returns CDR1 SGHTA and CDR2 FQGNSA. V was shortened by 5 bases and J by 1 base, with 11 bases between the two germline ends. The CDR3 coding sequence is TGTGCCAGCAGCAGGACATGGACGAACACTGAAGCTTTCTTT. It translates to CASSRTWTNTEAFF. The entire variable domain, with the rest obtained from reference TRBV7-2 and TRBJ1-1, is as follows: GAGVSQSPSNKVTEKGKDVELRCDPISGHTALYWYRQSLGQGLEFLIYFQGNSAPDKSGLPSDRFSAERTGGSVSTLTIQRTQQEDSAVYLCASSRTWTNTEAFFGQGTRLTVV.

DNA of the CDR3: TGCGCCAGCAACCCGGGACTAGCGGGCCAGGGACCGGGCGAGCAGTACTTC. Translation gives CASNPGLAGQGPGEQYF. The chain joins TRBV5-1 to TRBJ2-7, with 12 bases lining up with TRBD2. V trimming: 6 bases; J trimming: 6 bases; junction bases outside the gene matches: 16. The CDR3 length is 17 residues. Germline assignment: CDR1 SGHRS and CDR2 YFSETQ.

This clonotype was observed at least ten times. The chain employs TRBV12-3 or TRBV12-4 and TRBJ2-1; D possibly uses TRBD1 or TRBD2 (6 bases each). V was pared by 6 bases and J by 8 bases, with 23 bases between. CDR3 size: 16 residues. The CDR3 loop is CASSPNAWQRGDEQFF. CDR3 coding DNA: TGTGCCAGCAGCCCCAACGCGTGGCAGAGGGGGGATGAGCAGTTCTTC.

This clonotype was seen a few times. The CDR3 DNA follows: TGTGCCACCAGTGACCGAAGCGGGACACCTAATCAGCCCCAGCATTTT. Protein product: CATSDRSGTPNQPQHF. The rearrangement uses TRBV24-1 and TRBJ1-5, with D tentatively TRBD1 (6 bases). Per the germline V gene, CDR1 is KGHDR and CDR2 is SFDVKD. Trimming shortened V by 4 bases and J by 4 bases, and 16 bases separated the two germline ends. This CDR3 is built from 16 residues.

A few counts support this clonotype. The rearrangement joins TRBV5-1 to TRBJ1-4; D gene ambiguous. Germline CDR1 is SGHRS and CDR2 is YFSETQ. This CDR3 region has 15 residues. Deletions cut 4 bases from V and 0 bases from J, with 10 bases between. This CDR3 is CASSENTATNEKLFF. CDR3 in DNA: TGCGCCAGCAGCGAAAACACAGCAACTAATGAAAAACTGTTTTTT. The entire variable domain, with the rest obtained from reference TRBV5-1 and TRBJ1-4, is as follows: KAGVTQTPRYLIKTRGQQVTLSCSPISGHRSVSWYQQTPGQGLQFLFEYFSETQRNKGNFPGRFSGRQFSNSRSEMNVSTLELGDSALYLCASSENTATNEKLFFGSGTQLSVL.